This section outlines one T cell receptor (beta chain) sequence together with its context. The antigen remains undetermined. This entry belongs to a study of siplizumab effects on memory and regulatory T cells. Whole-study findings and limits: Naive T cell populations appeared to exhibit greater diversity than memory cells and appeared to be major alloresponse contributors.

In germline, CDR1 is LNHDA, CDR2 SQIVND (reference sequence). The CDR3 is 13 amino acids. J was trimmed by 6 bases and V by 10 bases; bases with no gene match: 8. Each sample contributed roughly 9.3 x 10^4 TCR templates to the assay. The repertoire was sequenced with immunoSEQ multiplex PCR; TCRdb's copy has only in-frame clones and lacks some. The sample yields over 95,000 clones, over 85% seen once. The origin of this receptor is a human donor in good health. The chain carries TRBV19 and TRBJ2-3; 9 bases align to TRBD2. Material: non-Treg CD4+ T cells sorted from blood. CDR3 residues: CATQREDTDTQYF. Here the CDR3 DNA reads TGTGCCACCCAGCGGGAGGATACGGATACGCAGTATTTT.